This TCR beta chain originates from a study of blood T cell repertoires in COVID-19. Turning to the study itself: Whether acute or convalescent, the COVID-19 samples came from the United States, Italy and Spain. Sources were T cells, B-cell-depleted T cells, or PBMCs; the material itself was cDNA or gDNA.

Allocation to cohorts depended on clinical history reported by the participants. This CDR3 is 14 amino acids long. After removal of 5 bases from V and 1 base from J, the junction contained 5 bases not matched to a gene. Germline V lookup: CDR1 PRHDT, CDR2 FYEKMQ (reference sequence). Assay: immunoSEQ multiplex PCR; the TCRdb copy retains only in-frame clones and omits some. Found here are 390,000 or so clones, approximately 92% of them singletons; the top ten hold about 1%. The TCR originated in a man between 18 and 29 years old who had recovered from COVID-19. Sequenced material: PBMCs or T cells enriched from blood (not recorded which). The rearrangement links TRBV13 to TRBJ2-7; 7 bases map to TRBD1. CDR3 protein: CASSISTGSYEQYF. CDR3 DNA: TGTGCCAGCAGCATTTCGACAGGGTCCTACGAGCAGTACTTC.